These 15 T cell receptor beta chains came from one sample sequenced in a study of blood T cells in healthy people across ages (dated by TCRdb to between 2014 and 2016). To prepare the library, 5' RACE was applied. Instrument on record: Illumina HiSeq 2500. A second PCR of roughly 6 to 11 cycles was run with a J-beta primer mix and a sample-barcoded 5' primer. The public reads were run again by TCRdb, first through fastp at Q25 and then through MiXCR, and only productive beta chains were kept. Rows are unified per CDR3 protein, each entry keeping the most common DNA and genes. The table for this sample lists about a million distinct CDR3 sequences; just over 50% of them were counted only once. Of the sample, about 20% is held by the ten largest clones. The sample comprised blood. These receptors originate from a woman aged 55-70 years in good health.

The J gene is TRBJ2-3, the V gene TRBV2, with TRBD2 matching over 7 bases. This CDR3 is 15 amino acids long. The ends lost 7 bases at V and 2 bases at J; junction bases unmatched: 9. Germline V gene lookup returns CDR1 SNHLY and CDR2 FYNNEI. CDR3 coding DNA: TGTGCCAGCAACAGCGGGACCCCCTCCACAGATACGCAGTATTTT. As protein: CASNSGTPSTDTQYF. The full variable domain, with the rest looked up from reference TRBV2 and TRBJ2-3, is EPEVTQTPSHQVTQMGQEVILRCVPISNHLYFYWYRQILGQKVEFLVSFYNNEISEKSEIFDDQFSVERPDGSNFTLKIRSTKLEDSAMYFCASNSGTPSTDTQYFGPGTRLTVL.

The chain links TRBV12-3 or TRBV12-4 to TRBJ1-1; tentative D call: TRBD1 (5 bases). Trimming took off 1 base at V and 11 bases at J, with 17 bases between the two ends. The CDR3 contains 14 residues. The CDR3 loop is CASSLETAITGAFF. CDR3 nucleotide sequence: TGTGCCAGCAGTTTAGAGACAGCAATTACCGGGGCTTTCTTT.

The rearrangement joins TRBV25-1 to TRBJ2-1; 8 bases are shared with TRBD1. After removal of 6 bases from V and 8 bases from J, the junction contained 9 bases not matched to a gene. The CDR3 covers 14 residues. Looked up from germline, CDR1 is MGHDK and CDR2 is SYGVNS. CDR3 bases: TGTGCCAGCAGCCTGACAGGGGTTGTCCATGAGCAGTTCTTC. It codes for CASSLTGVVHEQFF. The full variable domain, its missing parts supplied by reference TRBV25-1 and TRBJ2-1, is EADIYQTPRYLVIGTGKKITLECSQTMGHDKMYWYQQDPGMELHLIHYSYGVNSTEKGDLSSESTVSRIRTEHFPLTLESARPSHTSQYLCASSLTGVVHEQFFGPGTRLTVL.

This chain links TRBV11-1 with TRBJ2-5, with 13 positions matching TRBD2. Germline V gene sequence: CDR1 SGHAT, CDR2 FQDESV (reference sequence). The CDR3 covers 17 residues. Trimming took 5 bases from V and 4 from J; bases not matched to a gene: 10. CDR3 DNA sequence: TGTGCCAGCAGCACAGGCCGACTAGCGGGAGGACGAGAGACCCAGTACTTC. This gives the protein CASSTGRLAGGRETQYF.

The chain employs TRBV12-3 or TRBV12-4 and TRBJ2-3, with 11 bases lining up with TRBD2. With 5 bases clipped from V and 4 bases from J, the junction kept 8 bases outside the gene matches. This CDR3 is built from 16 residues. This CDR3 reads CASSKTSGMGADTQYF. DNA of the CDR3: TGTGCCAGCAGTAAGACTAGCGGGATGGGCGCAGATACGCAGTATTTT.

The chain uses TRBV28 and TRBJ2-3; 7 nucleotides match TRBD2. The CDR3 has 18 amino acids. Germline trimming cut 5 bases from V and 3 bases from J; bases unmatched to any gene: 17. Germline V gives CDR1 MDHEN, CDR2 SYDVKM. CDR3 nucleotides: TGTGCCAGCAGTCCCAGTAGGAGCGGGGCAGCGGGGACAGATACGCAGTATTTT. It yields the protein CASSPSRSGAAGTDTQYF. The variable domain in full, with the rest retrieved from reference TRBV28 and TRBJ2-3, is DVKVTQSSRYLVKRTGEKVFLECVQDMDHENMFWYRQDPGLGLRLIYFSYDVKMKEKGDIPEGYSVSREKKERFSLILESASTNQTSMYLCASSPSRSGAAGTDTQYFGPGTRLTVL.

This clonotype was counted many times. The chain carries TRBV7-9 and TRBJ2-3, with no clear D. V lost 7 bases, J lost 2 bases, and 16 bases lay in between. This CDR3 has 15 residues. The germline V gene encodes CDR1 SEHNR and CDR2 FQNEAQ (reference sequence). In DNA form, the CDR3 reads TGTGCCAGCACCCGGCGTGGCGGAAACACAGATACGCAGTATTTT. This translates into CASTRRGGNTDTQYF. The whole variable domain, filled in from reference TRBV7-9 and TRBJ2-3, reads DTGVSQNPRHKITKRGQNVTFRCDPISEHNRLYWYRQTLGQGPEFLTYFQNEAQLEKSRLLSDRFSAERPKGSFSTLEIQRTEQGDSAMYLCASTRRGGNTDTQYFGPGTRLTVL.

The J gene is TRBJ2-7, the V gene TRBV6-5; the D gene is possibly TRBD2 (5 bases). V dropped 7 bases and J dropped 7 bases, with 23 bases sitting between them. CDR1 and CDR2 (germline): MNHEY, SVGAGI. This CDR3 has 15 residues. The CDR3 DNA reads as TGTGCCAGCACCGGACTGGACCCCAGGTCCAATGAGCAGTACTTC. This sequence encodes CASTGLDPRSNEQYF.

CDR3 sequence reads: CASSLSITPFPTDTQYF. CDR3 sequence (DNA): TGTGCCAGCAGTTTATCGATAACGCCCTTCCCCACAGATACGCAGTATTTT. V gene TRBV27 combines with J gene TRBJ2-3; no clear D. This CDR3 is built from 17 residues. Trimming left V 0 bases short and J 2 bases short, with 15 bases between. Germline values: CDR1 MNHEY, CDR2 SMNVEV (reference sequence).

This clonotype showed up many times. CDR3 amino acids: CASSGAGVFTDTQYF. CDR3 DNA: TGCGCCAGCAGCGGGGCGGGTGTCTTCACAGATACGCAGTATTTT. This chain joins TRBV5-1 and TRBJ2-3, with D tentatively TRBD1 or TRBD2 (5 bases each). The V gene lost 4 bases and the J gene lost 2 bases, with 14 bases spanning the gap. The CDR3 has 15 residues. Germline V gives CDR1 SGHRS, CDR2 YFSETQ.

J is TRBJ2-2 and V is TRBV10-3; D remains unclear. The CDR3 extends over 12 amino acids. CDR1 is ENHRY, CDR2 SYGVKD, per germline. Deletions cut 8 bases from V and 10 bases from J, with 14 bases between. The CDR3 DNA sequence: TGTGCCATCGCCGTTGTTGGTGAGGAGCTGTTTTTT. It translates to CAIAVVGEELFF.

This clonotype appeared a few times. The chain combines TRBV12-3 or TRBV12-4 with TRBJ1-5; D unresolved. Trimming cost V 3 bases and J 5 bases, with 8 bases left between them. CDR3 length: 13 amino acids. CDR3: CASSFDGDQPQHF. CDR3 sequence (DNA): TGTGCCAGCAGTTTCGATGGCGATCAGCCCCAGCATTTT.

This clonotype was seen more than once but under ten times. The rearrangement joins TRBV20-1 to TRBJ2-7, with D possibly TRBD2 on 5 matching bases. Trimming cost V 5 bases and J 6 bases, with 14 bases left between them. This CDR3 has 12 amino acids. Germline V gene data show CDR1 as DFQATT and CDR2 as SNEGSKA (reference sequence). Here the CDR3 reads CSALGVQGEQYF. In nucleotides, the CDR3 is TGCAGTGCTCTCGGGGTTCAAGGCGAGCAGTACTTC.

V gene TRBV20-1 combines with J gene TRBJ2-1; a weak D match, TRBD2 (5 bases). Germline loops: CDR1 DFQATT, CDR2 SNEGSKA (reference sequence). This CDR3 is built from 14 residues. The V end was cut by 3 bases, the J end by 6 bases, with 15 bases between. This chain's CDR3 is CSASRDVLGNEQFF. The CDR3 DNA sequence: TGCAGTGCTAGCCGGGATGTTTTAGGCAATGAGCAGTTCTTC.

The chain combines TRBV12-3 or TRBV12-4 with TRBJ2-7; the D is unclear. Gene TRBJ2-5 matches the end of the DNA better, so the J call may be wrong. This CDR3 has 13 residues. CDR3 sequence reads: CASSSVVWGTQYF. In nucleotides, the CDR3 is TGTGCCAGCAGTTCGGTGGTCTGGGGGACCCAGTACTTC.